Shown below are 27 T cell receptor beta chains from a single sample sequenced in a study of shared T cell receptors in the human thymus. Profiling relied on immunoSEQ multiplex PCR, and the TCRdb table lists in-frame clones only, not all of them. Of hundreds of thousands of clones in the sample, roughly 86% were seen once. These data also featured in a second study, about human thymus T cells.

The material sequenced was thymocytes. The receptors originated from a boy younger than two with a congenital heart defect.

On this clone itself: Other DNA variants within this sample encode the same CDR3. The genes are TRBV4-3 and TRBJ1-6; D call uncertain. The CDR3 sequence is 17 residues long. The germline V gene has CDR1 LGHNA and CDR2 YSLEER. The V and J ends lost 0 bases and 0 bases respectively, with 9 bases between them. This CDR3 is CASSQEEVSSYNSPLHF. The CDR3 nucleotides are TGCGCCAGCAGCCAAGAAGAGGTTAGCTCCTATAATTCACCCCTCCACTTT.

This rearrangement joins TRBV23-1 to TRBJ2-1; 11 nucleotides align to TRBD2. TRBV23-1 is an ORF for which the function is uncertain. The CDR3 runs 18 residues. Trimming cost V 4 bases and J 7 bases; bases outside gene matches: 15. The CDR3: CASSPPGTSGRSGNEQFF. The CDR3 DNA reads TGCGCCAGCAGTCCCCCCGGGACTAGCGGACGGAGTGGGAATGAGCAGTTCTTC.

The genes are TRBV18 and TRBJ2-1, with 7 positions matching TRBD2. CDR3 length: 15 amino acids. Germline lookup yields CDR1 KGHSH and CDR2 LQKENI. V was pared by 6 bases and J by 1 base, with 6 bases of the junction left unmatched. For the CDR3, the DNA is TGTGCCAGCTCGCCCGCGGGAGTATCCTACAATGAGCAGTTCTTC. As protein: CASSPAGVSYNEQFF.

The chain has TRBV27 and TRBJ1-4; a possible D gene is TRBD1 (5 bases). The CDR3 is 15 residues long. Trimming removed 3 bases at V and 7 bases at J, with 15 bases between. The germline gives CDR1 MNHEY, CDR2 SMNVEV (reference sequence). The CDR3 here is CASSFQGMTSEKLFF. The CDR3 region has the DNA TGTGCCAGCAGTTTTCAGGGAATGACCTCTGAAAAACTGTTTTTT.

The rearrangement links TRBV28 to TRBJ2-7; unclear D gene. The V and J ends lost 1 base and 7 bases respectively, with 8 bases between them. CDR1 and CDR2 from the germline V gene are MDHEN and SYDVKM. CDR3 size: 12 residues. The CDR3 coding sequence is TGTGCCAGCAGTTTATCCCCATTTGAGCAGTACTTC. Its protein product is CASSLSPFEQYF.

V is TRBV6-7 and J is TRBJ1-6; tentatively, D is TRBD1 (6 bases). TRBV6-7 has ORF status, its function being uncertain. The CDR3 runs to 18 residues. V lost 0 bases and J lost 0, with 12 bases in between. The CDR3 protein is CASSYSGQGSSYNSPLHF. CDR3 nucleotides: TGTGCCAGCAGTTACTCGGGGCAGGGGAGCTCCTATAATTCACCCCTCCACTTT.

CDR3 nucleotide sequence: TGTGCCAGCAGCCCCAGGGTTGGGACAGGGGAAGAGGATGAGCAGTTCTTC. Protein product: CASSPRVGTGEEDEQFF. This sequence joins TRBV7-6 and TRBJ2-1, with 10 bases lining up with TRBD1. V was pared by 5 bases and J by 8 bases, with 15 bases of the junction left unmatched. Germline CDR1 reads SGHVS; CDR2 reads FNYEAQ. The length of the CDR3 is 17 residues. The full variable domain, with the rest looked up from reference TRBV7-6 and TRBJ2-1, is GAGVSQSPRYKVTKRGQDVALRCDPISGHVSLYWYRQALGQGPEFLTYFNYEAQQDKSGLPNDRFSAERPEGSISTLTIQRTEQRDSAMYRCASSPRVGTGEEDEQFFGPGTRLTVL.

The chain recombines TRBV28 with TRBJ1-5; tentatively, D is TRBD1 (6 bases). Trimming took off 4 bases at V and 7 bases at J, with 20 bases between the two ends. Germline V gene lookup returns CDR1 MDHEN and CDR2 SYDVKM. The CDR3 sequence is 16 residues long. The CDR3 region has the DNA TGTGCCAGCAGTTCCCCCCCCCACAGGGTTAGACAGCCCCAGCATTTT. It is translated as CASSSPPHRVRQPQHF.

The V call is TRBV4-1, the J call TRBJ2-1, with D possibly TRBD1 on 7 matching bases. Germline V gene data show CDR1 as MGHRA and CDR2 as YSYEKL. CDR3 length: 16 amino acids. Between the trimmed V and J ends, which lost 5 bases and 5 bases, there was a span of 19 bases. CDR3 DNA: TGCGCCAGCAGCGCCCCCGACAGGGAGGAGAACAATGAGCAGTTCTTC. Protein sequence: CASSAPDREENNEQFF.

The chain uses TRBV2 and TRBJ2-7, with 7 bases fitting TRBD1. Germline CDR1 SNHLY, CDR2 FYNNEI. This CDR3 contains 14 residues. J lost 2 bases, V lost 4 bases, and 5 bases had no gene match. The CDR3 spells CASSARGTTYEQYF. The CDR3 bases are TGTGCCAGCAGTGCCAGGGGGACCACCTACGAGCAGTACTTC.

The chain carries TRBV7-3 and TRBJ2-2; perhaps TRBD1 as D (6 bases). The germline V gene has CDR1 SGHTA and CDR2 FQGTGA. This CDR3 has 18 residues. V was cut by 4 bases and J by 0 bases, with 18 bases left in between. CDR3 nucleotides: TGTGCCAGCAGCTGCCTAGGGGGAGCAGCCTCGAACACCGGGGAGCTGTTTTTT. It encodes CASSCLGGAASNTGELFF.

DNA for the CDR3: TGTGCCAGCAGCGCTAAGGGACTAGTAGAGACCCAGTACTTC. It encodes CASSAKGLVETQYF. The chain links TRBV9 to TRBJ2-5; 8 bases fit TRBD2. CDR1 is SGDLS, CDR2 YYNGEE, per germline. The CDR3 length is 14 residues. After removal of 3 bases from V and 4 bases from J, the junction contained 5 bases not matched to a gene. The whole variable domain, filled in from reference TRBV9 and TRBJ2-5, reads DSGVTQTPKHLITATGQRVTLRCSPRSGDLSVYWYQQSLDQGLQFLIQYYNGEERAKGNILERFSAQQFPDLHSELNLSSLELGDSALYFCASSAKGLVETQYFGPGTRLLVL.

The chain carries TRBV2 and TRBJ1-1; D possibly corresponds to TRBD1 (5 bases). The length of the CDR3 is 14 residues. The germline V gene encodes CDR1 SNHLY and CDR2 FYNNEI. V lost 4 bases, J lost 2 bases, and 11 bases lay in between. CDR3 in DNA: TGTGCCAGCAGTGGGGGCCTTCTCAACACTGAAGCTTTCTTT. This translates into CASSGGLLNTEAFF.

The rearrangement uses TRBV28 and TRBJ2-1; 8 nucleotides align to TRBD1. V was pared by 2 bases and J by 8 bases, with 11 bases of the junction left unmatched. The CDR3 spans 16 residues. From germline, CDR1 is MDHEN and CDR2 SYDVKM. The CDR3 coding sequence is TGTGCCAGCAGTTTAGGAGGACAGGGTCGGTTCGATGAGCAGTTCTTC. Residues: CASSLGGQGRFDEQFF.

The chain links TRBV4-1 to TRBJ2-7; 9 bases agree with TRBD1. The CDR3 is 14 residues long. Germline trimming cut 3 bases from V and 5 bases from J; bases unmatched to any gene: 5. The V gene's germline CDR1 is MGHRA and CDR2 YSYEKL. The CDR3 here is CASSHVGQGHEQYF. In DNA form, the CDR3 reads TGCGCCAGCAGCCATGTGGGACAGGGCCACGAGCAGTACTTC.

The CDR3 is CASGRANQPQHF. CDR3 sequence (DNA): TGTGCCAGCGGCAGGGCCAATCAGCCCCAGCATTTT. The chain links TRBV6-1 to TRBJ1-5; a weak D match, TRBD1 (5 bases). Between the trimmed V and J ends, which lost 8 bases and 3 bases, there was a span of 8 bases. The CDR3 contains 12 residues. Germline V gene sequence: CDR1 MNHNS, CDR2 SASEGT.

The chain carries TRBV7-2 and TRBJ2-2; D is unclear. V shed 5 bases and J shed 2 bases, with 12 bases lying between them. The CDR3 is 15 amino acids. Germline-derived CDR1 and CDR2 are SGHTA and FQGNSA. The CDR3 here is CASSLGVLNTGELFF. The DNA of the CDR3 is TGTGCCAGCAGCCTCGGAGTTCTAAACACCGGGGAGCTGTTTTTT.

V gene TRBV28 combines with J gene TRBJ2-7; 10 bases match TRBD2. Unmatched junction bases numbered 10, after V lost 6 bases and J lost 2 bases. This CDR3 region has 16 residues. The germline V gene has CDR1 MDHEN and CDR2 SYDVKM. The CDR3 here is CASSGHGTSATYEQYF. CDR3 coding DNA: TGTGCCAGCAGCGGACACGGGACTAGCGCAACCTACGAGCAGTACTTC. The full variable domain, rest sourced from reference TRBV28 and TRBJ2-7, is DVKVTQSSRYLVKRTGEKVFLECVQDMDHENMFWYRQDPGLGLRLIYFSYDVKMKEKGDIPEGYSVSREKKERFSLILESASTNQTSMYLCASSGHGTSATYEQYFGPGTRLTVT.

The J gene is TRBJ2-3, the V gene TRBV28, with 7 bases lining up with TRBD2. Germline loops: CDR1 MDHEN, CDR2 SYDVKM. This CDR3 is 16 amino acids long. The V gene end was trimmed by 6 bases and the J gene end by 2 bases; junction bases not matched to a gene: 11. CDR3 sequence reads: CASSPPMGTNTDTQYF. CDR3 bases: TGTGCCAGCAGCCCACCGATGGGGACTAACACAGATACGCAGTATTTT.

This clone has more than one count but fewer than ten. The J gene is TRBJ1-1, the V gene TRBV14; D possibly corresponds to TRBD1 (6 bases). The CDR3 consists of 14 residues. The germline gives CDR1 SGHDN, CDR2 FVKESK. V shed 4 bases and J shed 3 bases, with 12 bases lying between them. The CDR3 region is CASSRRQVDTEAFF. CDR3 bases: TGTGCCAGCAGCCGCAGACAGGTGGACACTGAAGCTTTCTTT.

The rearrangement joins TRBV27 to TRBJ1-4; the D gene is possibly TRBD1 (5 bases). The CDR3 has 14 amino acids. Germline CDR1 is MNHEY and CDR2 is SMNVEV (reference sequence). Trimming left V 5 bases short and J 6 bases short, with 13 bases between. The CDR3 DNA reads as TGTGCCAGCAGTCCGTCCGGGACTTATGAAAAACTGTTTTTT. Amino acids: CASSPSGTYEKLFF.

This chain uses TRBV2 with TRBJ2-7, with D perhaps TRBD1 (5 bases). In germline, CDR1 is SNHLY, CDR2 FYNNEI. This CDR3 has 14 amino acids. Trimming shortened V by 6 bases and J by 0 bases, and 12 bases separated the two germline ends. CDR3 sequence: CASSVRQISYEQYF. CDR3 bases: TGTGCCAGCAGCGTTAGACAGATCTCCTACGAGCAGTACTTC.

V is TRBV7-6 and J is TRBJ1-4; 10 bases are shared with TRBD1. The CDR3 sequence is 17 residues long. Losses at the gene ends were 1 base for V and 7 bases for J; bases not matched to a gene: 9. Germline V gene data show CDR1 as SGHVS and CDR2 as FNYEAQ. The CDR3 loop is CASSLDYPGQGLEKLFF. CDR3 DNA: TGTGCCAGCAGCTTAGATTACCCGGGACAGGGGCTTGAAAAACTGTTTTTT. Full variable domain (missing parts from reference TRBV7-6 and TRBJ1-4): GAGVSQSPRYKVTKRGQDVALRCDPISGHVSLYWYRQALGQGPEFLTYFNYEAQQDKSGLPNDRFSAERPEGSISTLTIQRTEQRDSAMYRCASSLDYPGQGLEKLFFGSGTQLSVL.

The rearrangement uses TRBV7-2 and TRBJ2-1; no firm D call. This CDR3 region has 16 residues. In germline, CDR1 is SGHTA, CDR2 FQGNSA. Trimming stripped 1 base from V and 0 bases from J, with 10 bases between. CDR3 loop: CASSLVGPSSYNEQFF. CDR3 DNA sequence: TGTGCCAGCAGCTTAGTTGGGCCCAGCTCCTACAATGAGCAGTTCTTC.

The chain carries TRBV27 and TRBJ1-5; D uncertain. The CDR3 is 17 residues long. Trimming removed 0 bases at V and 0 bases at J, with 12 bases between. CDR1 is MNHEY, CDR2 SMNVEV, per germline (reference sequence). This CDR3 is CASSLSWPTYSNQPQHF. In nucleotides, the CDR3 is TGTGCCAGCAGTTTATCGTGGCCCACATATAGCAATCAGCCCCAGCATTTT.

CDR3 protein: CASSLYALPWGDEQYF. In nucleotides, the CDR3 is TGTGCCAGCAGTTTATATGCCCTCCCGTGGGGGGACGAGCAGTACTTC. The rearrangement uses TRBV27 and TRBJ2-7; tentatively, D is TRBD2 (6 bases). The CDR3 contains 16 residues. Germline V gene lookup returns CDR1 MNHEY and CDR2 SMNVEV (reference sequence). V lost 1 base, J lost 5 bases, and 18 bases lay in between.

The chain couples TRBV5-1 to TRBJ2-7; TRBD1 agrees at 11 bases. The ends lost 5 bases at V and 4 bases at J; junction bases unmatched: 5. The CDR3 covers 14 residues. In germline, CDR1 is SGHRS, CDR2 YFSETQ. The CDR3 nucleotides read TGCGCCAGCAGTACAGGACAGGGGGCTTACGAGCAGTACTTC. It translates to CASSTGQGAYEQYF.